This is a list of T cell receptor beta chains from one sample in a study of circulating CD8 cells and anti-PD-1 response in melanoma. TCRdb processed the reads anew with MiXCR; each CDR3 protein has one entry. Here the sample spans some 220 distinct CDR3 sequences, 9.7% being singletons. Source: CD8+ T cells from PBMCs, taken at baseline or after one month of anti-PD-1 therapy (not recorded which). Every receptor here comes from a human donor with melanoma. CDR3s include the opening cysteine and the closing phenylalanine or tryptophan. The D gene is left open where the match is weak. Size tells how often a clone was seen, or its class if it is expanded.

d_gene	v_gene	j_gene	abundance	CDR3nt	CDR3aa
TRBD2	TRBV11-2	TRBJ2-1	large	TGTGCCAGCAGCTTGGGACTAGCGGGAGTGGGTTTTTTGGATGAGCAGTTCTTC	CASSLGLAGVGFLDEQFF
TRBD1	TRBV25-1	TRBJ2-4	large	TGTGCCAGCAGTGAGGGAGACAGGGAGATAAACATTCAGTACTTC	CASSEGDREINIQYF
.	TRBV7-3	TRBJ1-1	large	TGTGCCAGGGCTCCTCACACTGAAGCTTTCTTT	CARAPHTEAFF
TRBD2	TRBV20-1	TRBJ2-7	large	TGCAGTGCGAGGGACTATCTGAGCTACGAGCAGTACTTC	CSARDYLSYEQYF
.	TRBV18	TRBJ2-1	medium-sized	TGTGCCAGCTCACCAGGGGGCAATGAGCAGTTCTTC	CASSPGGNEQFF
.	TRBV5-6	TRBJ2-1	large	TGTGCCAGCAGCTTCCCCGGTCCCTACAATGAGCAGTTCTTC	CASSFPGPYNEQFF
TRBD2	TRBV19	TRBJ2-2	large	TGTGCCAGTAGTATAGCCAGCGGGAGTCGGACCGGGGAGCTGTTTTTT	CASSIASGSRTGELFF
TRBD2	TRBV6-6	TRBJ2-3	medium-sized	TGTGCCAGCAGTTACGGGACTAGCGGGGCCACAGATACGCAGTATTTT	CASSYGTSGATDTQYF
.	TRBV2	TRBJ2-7	large	TGTGCCAGCAGTACAATTCCGAACCACGAGCAGTACTTC	CASSTIPNHEQYF
.	TRBV28	TRBJ1-3	large	TGTGCCAGCAGTTTCGGGAGCTCTGGAAACACCATATATTTT	CASSFGSSGNTIYF
.	TRBV24-1	TRBJ2-3	large	TGTGCCACCAGTGATTATTTCGGGCAGTATTTT	CATSDYFGQYF
TRBD2	TRBV29-1	TRBJ2-7	large	TGCAGCGCTGTAGCGGGGGGATCCTACGAGCAGTACTTC	CSAVAGGSYEQYF
.	TRBV3-1	TRBJ2-1	medium-sized	TGTGCCAGCAGCCAAGAGGGGAGAGAGCAGTTCTTC	CASSQEGREQFF
.	TRBV7-2	TRBJ2-3	medium-sized	TGTGCCAGCAGCTTAGACTTGGGTACGCAGTATTTT	CASSLDLGTQYF
.	TRBV6-6	TRBJ2-2	large	TGTGCCATTTACTCGCGGGTCGGGGAGCTGTTTTTT	CAIYSRVGELFF
TRBD1	TRBV7-6	TRBJ2-1	large	TGTGCCAGCAGCCCCTATGGACAGGGGATGAACAATGAGCAGTTCTTC	CASSPYGQGMNNEQFF
TRBD1	TRBV19	TRBJ2-1	large	TGTGCCAGTAGCATGACAGGGTTTGAGCAGTTCTTC	CASSMTGFEQFF
.	TRBV3-1	TRBJ2-7	large	TGTGCCAGCAGCCAAGTCCCCATGGAGCAGTACTTC	CASSQVPMEQYF